This entry concerns a single TCR beta chain. Its cognate antigen has yet to be identified. Per-nucleotide qualities are absent, and no much larger clonotype sits a single base away. This sample was included in a study of PD-L1 blockade in urothelial cancer (dated by TCRdb to about 2017). Background for the entire study: All patients started therapy around 2014 and received atezolizumab 1,200 mg intravenously every 3 weeks. TCR sequencing covered pretreatment tumor samples and matched, serially collected peripheral blood taken before and after atezolizumab treatment. Somatic, immune and clinical correlates of response to PD-L1 blockade with atezolizumab in urothelial cancer were the focus of an exploratory multi-omic analysis. Blood samples gave median yields of 141,255 T cells and 80,000 or so unique TCRs, along with a median clonality of roughly 0.08. Blood samples were analyzed 3 weeks after the start of treatment (second dose) and 6 weeks after the start of treatment. About 90% of the roughly 29 patients were identified as males with urothelial cancer of bladder origin, and a prior smoking history was reported by 18 of 29 patients. Durable clinical benefit meant progression-free survival longer than 6 months, and TCR features were also tested against progression-free and overall survival. In the same patients, pretreatment tumors underwent whole exome sequencing and RNA sequencing in addition to TCR sequencing. Eight to ten patients achieved durable clinical benefit and fewer than 25 did not. Patients had an ECOG performance status of 0 or 1 and had received between 0 and 3 prior chemotherapy regimens. Approximately 29 patients had pretreatment blood TCR-seq, approximately 24 had at least one posttreatment blood collection, and approximately 24 had tumor TCR-seq.

The intended sense of this specimen's time point label: pretreatment peripheral blood. A cohort of 25 to 30 patients with locally advanced or metastatic urothelial carcinoma, treated at Memorial Sloan Kettering on a trial protocol, was included. Peripheral blood mononuclear cells were collected pretreatment and during treatment, at between 1 and 8 total time points per patient. The Qiagen DNeasy Blood extraction kit was used to purify genomic DNA from total PBMCs and tumor samples. Collected pretreatment and during treatment, PBMCs were isolated and stored as previously described. After removal of 3 bases from V and 9 bases from J, the junction retains 9 bases not matched to a gene. The CDR3, cysteine through phenylalanine, is 14 amino acids long. Only the CDR3 region is kept as DNA, spanning 42 bases read in frame from base 1. The germline V gene gives CDR1 as MGHRA and CDR2 as YSYEKL. Points the paper makes about the study in general: Improved progression-free and overall survival was found to be associated with pretreatment peripheral blood TCR clonality below the median. Because the sample size was small (n of about 27) and many of the analyses were exploratory, the results are meant to be hypothesis-generating. Among patients with durable benefit, tumor-associated TCR clones showed greater expansion in peripheral blood 3 weeks after treatment started (n = 22, p = 0.022).

Synthetic TCR analog templates were spiked into each PCR so that absolute template abundance could be estimated from read counts. Using the immunoSEQ assay, TCRbeta CDR3 regions were amplified from genomic DNA with bias-controlled V and J gene primers. Sequencing of rearranged TCRbeta segments was performed at approximately 20X coverage. Regarding the original processing steps: Clustering was used to correct sequencing errors, and CDR3s were annotated against IMGT to assign V, D and J genes. Out-of-frame and stop-codon sequences were excluded, and only productive TCRbeta rearrangements were used in downstream analyses. Clonality was computed as one minus Shannon entropy normalized by the log of the number of unique productive sequences. Clones differing between time points or between blood and tumor were identified by Fisher's exact test with Benjamini-Hochberg correction at adjusted p below 0.01. In TCRdb, the immuneACCESS table is reduced to in-frame sequences with V and J assigned. These tables do not hold every clone; where another copy was compared, an unresolved V gene accounts for under half, and the others remain unexplained. V and J calls and clone size are given by that table; D and trimming were obtained from the DNA. Across this sample there are approximately 50,000 clones, with around four fifths seen only once. The top ten constitute 3% to 4% of the sample.

The sequence was collected from an older man with urothelial cancer. The chain is assembled from TRBV4-1 and TRBJ2-7; 9 bases in the middle match TRBD2. Sequenced here: PBMCs, sampled around atezolizumab (anti-PD-L1) treatment. The CDR3 region has the sequence CASSQPGLALPQYF. The DNA is TGCGCCAGCAGCCAGCCGGGACTAGCTTTACCGCAGTACTTC.